These 22 T cell receptor beta chains came from one sample sequenced in a study of T cells after yellow fever vaccination. Each CDR3 protein is one row after TCRdb ran MiXCR on the 5' RACE reads. Of about 300,000 distinct CDR3 sequences in the sample, around 10% were seen once. The sequenced sample was CD4+ T cells sorted from PBMCs, obtained 5 days after the yellow fever booster vaccination. These TCRs come from a man younger than 35 who received the YFV17D yellow fever vaccine.

The sample holds many counts of this clonotype. The chain couples TRBV25-1 to TRBJ2-5; D is uncertain. CDR3 length: 13 amino acids. Germline values: CDR1 MGHDK, CDR2 SYGVNS. Trimming shortened V by 10 bases and J by 4 bases, and 16 bases separated the two germline ends. CDR3 sequence reads: CATSLVFGETQYF. The CDR3 DNA follows: TGTGCCACCTCCCTAGTATTTGGAGAGACCCAGTACTTC. The full variable domain, rest sourced from reference TRBV25-1 and TRBJ2-5, is EADIYQTPRYLVIGTGKKITLECSQTMGHDKMYWYQQDPGMELHLIHYSYGVNSTEKGDLSSESTVSRIRTEHFPLTLESARPSHTSQYLCATSLVFGETQYFGPGTRLLVL.

This clonotype was seen a handful of times. This chain links TRBV5-1 with TRBJ1-2; no reliable D call. Per the germline V gene, CDR1 is SGHRS and CDR2 is YFSETQ. CDR3 size: 14 residues. The germline V and J ends were trimmed by 0 bases and 4 bases, with 10 bases remaining between them. The CDR3 DNA reads as TGCGCCAGCAGCTTGGCCCCCGAAAGCTATGGCTACACCTTC. Protein sequence: CASSLAPESYGYTF.

This clonotype was found a few times. The rearrangement links TRBV18 to TRBJ1-5, with D possibly TRBD1 on 5 matching bases. Trimming pared 3 bases from V and 4 bases from J, leaving 16 bases between. There are 16 residues in the CDR3. CDR1 and CDR2 from the germline V gene are KGHSH and LQKENI. The CDR3 protein is CASSPSEGRQNQPQHF. The CDR3 nucleotides read TGTGCCAGCTCACCCTCCGAGGGACGTCAGAATCAGCCCCAGCATTTT.

This clonotype was seen only a few times. The CDR3 DNA follows: TGCAGTGCTATTTCGGGAAGCTGGAATGAAAAACTGTTTTTT. This sequence encodes CSAISGSWNEKLFF. V gene TRBV20-1 combines with J gene TRBJ1-4; D is ambiguous. Germline CDR1 is DFQATT and CDR2 is SNEGSKA (reference sequence). The CDR3 sequence is 14 residues long. Trimming shortened V by 4 bases and J by 5 bases, and 14 bases separated the two germline ends.

This clonotype was seen more than once but under ten times. This chain connects TRBV20-1 to TRBJ1-6; D is undetermined. This CDR3 is built from 14 residues. The germline V and J ends were trimmed by 4 bases and 9 bases, with 16 bases remaining between them. Germline V gives CDR1 DFQATT, CDR2 SNEGSKA (reference sequence). The CDR3 spells CSATRVRNGSPLHF. The CDR3, as DNA: TGCAGTGCTACCCGTGTGCGGAACGGTTCACCCCTCCACTTT.

A few counts support this clonotype. The rearrangement joins TRBV7-2 to TRBJ2-5, with 8 bases matching TRBD2. CDR1 and CDR2 (germline): SGHTA, FQGNSA. V was clipped by 5 bases and J by 3 bases; unmatched bases: 5. The CDR3 length is 14 residues. The CDR3 DNA reads as TGTGCCAGCAGCCGAGAACTAGCGGAAGAGACCCAGTACTTC. It is translated as CASSRELAEETQYF.

This clonotype has more than one count but fewer than ten. V and J are TRBV24-1 and TRBJ1-5, with TRBD1 identical over 11 bases. Germline CDR1 and CDR2: KGHDR and SFDVKD. Losses at the gene ends were 2 bases for V and 3 bases for J; bases not matched to a gene: 5. CDR3 length equals 17 residues. CDR3 nucleotides: TGTGCCACCAGTGATTCCCCGGGACAGGGGGACAATCAGCCCCAGCATTTT. Translating gives CATSDSPGQGDNQPQHF.

This clonotype was observed once. The rearrangement uses TRBV18 and TRBJ1-1, with no clear D. This CDR3 is 16 amino acids long. Trimming left V 0 bases short and J 7 bases short, with 18 bases between. Germline CDR1 KGHSH, CDR2 LQKENI. In DNA form, the CDR3 reads TGTGCCAGCTCACCACCGTCGGTGGGTGCGAACCTTGAAGCTTTCTTT. Its translation: CASSPPSVGANLEAFF.

This clonotype was recorded a few times. The chain carries TRBV29-1 and TRBJ2-2; a weak D match, TRBD1 (6 bases). V lost 5 bases and J 0 bases, leaving 10 bases between the germline ends. The CDR3 is 14 residues long. Germline values: CDR1 SQVTM, CDR2 ANQGSEA. CDR3 DNA: TGCAGCGTTACAGGGTTAGCGAACACCGGGGAGCTGTTTTTT. Translating it yields CSVTGLANTGELFF.

The chain uses TRBV23-1 and TRBJ1-5, with 9 positions matching TRBD1. TRBV23-1 is known as an ORF, though its function is uncertain. This CDR3 region has 19 residues. The ends lost 3 bases at V and 8 bases at J; junction bases unmatched: 20. CDR3 in amino acids: CASSQGAGVRDRAIEPQHF. The CDR3 DNA reads as TGCGCCAGCAGTCAGGGCGCTGGCGTCCGGGACAGGGCCATTGAGCCCCAGCATTTT.

This clonotype was observed a handful of times. The chain is built from TRBV5-1 and TRBJ2-1; D possibly corresponds to TRBD1 (5 bases). V lost 1 base and J 5 bases, leaving 10 bases between the germline ends. The CDR3 is made up of 14 amino acids. Germline V gene sequence: CDR1 SGHRS, CDR2 YFSETQ. The CDR3 region is CASSLQAGNNEQFF. The CDR3 nucleotides read TGCGCCAGCAGCTTGCAGGCAGGGAACAATGAGCAGTTCTTC.

With regard to this clonotype: With a much larger clone just one base away, this may be a read error. V gene TRBV6-1 combines with J gene TRBJ1-3; D unclear. V was pared by 4 bases and J by 0 bases, with 13 bases between. The CDR3 spans 16 residues. Looked up from germline, CDR1 is MNHNS and CDR2 is SASEGT. CDR3 protein: CASSVSRKASGNTIYF. The CDR3 region has the DNA TGTGCCAGCAGTGTATCCCGGAAGGCCTCTGGAAACACCATATATTTT.

The sample holds one count of this clonotype. The CDR3 here is CASSLVGTDLDTQYF. The CDR3 DNA reads as TGTGCCAGCAGCTTAGTAGGGACCGACCTAGATACGCAGTATTTT. V usage is TRBV7-2 and J usage is TRBJ2-3; D is possibly TRBD1 or TRBD2 (5 bases each). This CDR3 is 15 amino acids long. The V gene's germline CDR1 is SGHTA and CDR2 FQGNSA. V shed 1 base and J shed 5 bases, with 13 bases lying between them.

The chain couples TRBV12-3 or TRBV12-4 to TRBJ1-1; D may be TRBD1 (5 bases). There are 15 residues in the CDR3. With 7 bases removed from V and 1 base from J, the gap between germline ends came to 16 bases. CDR3 amino acids: CASTSRGLTNTEAFF. In nucleotides, the CDR3 is TGTGCCAGCACCTCACGGGGACTCACGAACACTGAAGCTTTCTTT.

The table lists this clonotype with a few counts. This chain connects TRBV4-2 to TRBJ1-2, with 7 bases that match TRBD1. Germline V gives CDR1 LGHNA, CDR2 YNFKEQ. V shed 3 bases, J shed 2 bases, and the junction held 9 bases outside the gene matches. The CDR3 runs 16 residues. CDR3 nucleotides: TGTGCCAGCAGCCAGCTTCCCGGGACAGAGAACTATGGCTACACCTTC. Protein: CASSQLPGTENYGYTF.

The chain links TRBV10-3 to TRBJ2-1, with TRBD2 identical over 10 bases. J lost 4 bases, V lost 0 bases, and 3 bases had no gene match. The CDR3 length is 16 residues. Germline values: CDR1 ENHRY, CDR2 SYGVKD. CDR3 nucleotide sequence: TGTGCCATCAGTGAGTCGAAGCGGGGGGGTTACAATGAGCAGTTCTTC. Translation gives CAISESKRGGYNEQFF.

This chain links TRBV20-1 with TRBJ2-5, with 9 bases identical to TRBD1. The CDR3 spans 14 residues. CDR1 DFQATT and CDR2 SNEGSKA come from the germline V gene (reference sequence). V was clipped by 6 bases and J by 3 bases; unmatched bases: 8. The CDR3 bases are TGCAGTGCCCAAAGAGGGACAGGGAAAGAGACCCAGTACTTC. Its translation is CSAQRGTGKETQYF.

This chain links TRBV28 with TRBJ2-1; possibly TRBD1 for D (5 bases). The length of the CDR3 is 16 residues. Trimming took off 4 bases at V and 3 bases at J, with 16 bases between the two ends. The V gene's germline CDR1 is MDHEN and CDR2 SYDVKM. CDR3 bases: TGTGCCAGCAGTTGGGGTGACAGACCGTACTACAATGAGCAGTTCTTC. Amino acid sequence: CASSWGDRPYYNEQFF.

V is TRBV5-1 and J is TRBJ1-2, with 8 nucleotides matching TRBD1. The CDR3 runs 14 residues. V was pared by 2 bases and J by 4 bases, with 4 bases of the junction left unmatched. Per germline, CDR1 SGHRS and CDR2 YFSETQ. CDR3: CASSFGTGIYGYTF. Here the CDR3 DNA reads TGCGCCAGCAGCTTTGGGACAGGCATCTATGGCTACACCTTC. The full variable domain, completed using reference TRBV5-1 and TRBJ1-2, is KAGVTQTPRYLIKTRGQQVTLSCSPISGHRSVSWYQQTPGQGLQFLFEYFSETQRNKGNFPGRFSGRQFSNSRSEMNVSTLELGDSALYLCASSFGTGIYGYTFGSGTRLTVV.

This clonotype was found many times. The chain's CDR3 is CAIRTGQGAHGTDTQYF. In DNA form, the CDR3 reads TGTGCCATCAGAACGGGACAGGGGGCGCATGGCACAGATACGCAGTATTTT. The rearrangement joins TRBV10-3 to TRBJ2-3; TRBD1 matches at 12 bases. The CDR3 contains 17 residues. The germline CDR1 and CDR2 sequences are ENHRY and SYGVKD. The V gene end was trimmed by 6 bases and the J gene end by 1 base; junction bases not matched to a gene: 8.

The chain is built from TRBV29-1 and TRBJ2-2; 8 positions match TRBD2. CDR1 and CDR2 from the germline V gene are SQVTM and ANQGSEA. This CDR3 region has 14 residues. The V segment lost 3 bases and the J segment 5 bases; nucleotides outside the gene matches: 5. The CDR3: CSVEGSGATGELFF. CDR3 coding DNA: TGCAGCGTTGAGGGTAGCGGGGCTACCGGGGAGCTGTTTTTT.

This clonotype was counted between two and nine times. J is TRBJ2-1 and V is TRBV28, with D unresolved. CDR1 and CDR2 (germline): MDHEN, SYDVKM. Trimming removed 3 bases at V and 2 bases at J, with 11 bases between. The CDR3 covers 15 residues. CDR3 sequence (DNA): TGTGCCAGCAGTTTGGTCCTAACCCCCTACAATGAGCAGTTCTTC. This codes for CASSLVLTPYNEQFF.